Listed here are 26 T cell receptor beta chains from one sample, sequenced in a study of CD8+ T cells in alopecia areata. It was cDNA, reverse transcribed from extracted RNA, that served as the sequencing template. Repertoires were generated with immunoSEQ multiplex PCR, while TCRdb's copy carries only in-frame clones and drops some. The table includes some 20,000 clones, roughly 62% detected once. Roughly 5 patients' sorted CD4+ cells yielded CD25+CD127- cells. Sequenced material: CD4+ Tregs sorted from blood. The receptors were gathered from a human donor with alopecia areata.

The chain employs TRBV4-3 and TRBJ2-1; tentative D call: TRBD2 (5 bases). CDR1 and CDR2 (germline): LGHNA, YSLEER. CDR3 length: 16 amino acids. The V gene lost 3 bases and the J gene lost 4 bases, with 16 bases spanning the gap. This CDR3 reads CASSHQRRGSYNEQFF. CDR3 nucleotides: TGCGCCAGCAGCCACCAGAGGCGCGGGTCGTACAATGAGCAGTTCTTC.

CDR3 coding DNA: TGTGCCAGCAGTGAATTGTACGAGCAGTACTTC. Translating it yields CASSELYEQYF. V and J are TRBV2 and TRBJ2-7; D is unclear. The CDR3 contains 11 residues. The ends were cut back, 2 bases at V and 4 bases at J, with 3 bases in the middle. CDR1 is SNHLY and CDR2 is FYNNEI in the germline V gene.

The chain is built from TRBV14 and TRBJ2-3, with TRBD1 identical over 7 bases. The CDR3 loop spans 15 amino acids. Losses at the gene ends were 0 bases for V and 0 bases for J; bases not matched to a gene: 0. Germline lookup yields CDR1 SGHDN and CDR2 FVKESK. CDR3 amino acids: CASSQDRGSTDTQYF. In DNA form, the CDR3 reads TGTGCCAGCAGCCAAGACAGGGGGAGCACAGATACGCAGTATTTT.

This clone was recorded a few times. In DNA form, the CDR3 reads TGTGCCAGTAGTATACTAGCGGCCTACAATGAGCAGTTCTTC. Protein: CASSILAAYNEQFF. This rearrangement joins TRBV19 to TRBJ2-1; 7 bases are shared with TRBD2. V trimming: 2 bases; J trimming: 2 bases; junction bases outside the gene matches: 0. The CDR3 totals 14 residues. The germline V gene has CDR1 LNHDA and CDR2 SQIVND (reference sequence).

This clone was seen only a few times. The rearrangement uses TRBV7-2 and TRBJ2-5; D unresolved. The CDR3 is made up of 12 amino acids. Trimming pared 7 bases from V and 7 bases from J, leaving 13 bases between. Germline V gives CDR1 SGHTA, CDR2 FQGNSA. The chain's CDR3 is CASTSPLGTQYF. The CDR3 coding sequence is TGTGCCAGCACCTCCCCCCTGGGGACCCAGTACTTC.

The J gene is TRBJ2-2, the V gene TRBV6-6; D is uncertain. Trimming shortened V by 0 bases and J by 6 bases, and 5 bases separated the two germline ends. Germline assignment: CDR1 MNHNY and CDR2 SVGAGI (reference sequence). CDR3 length equals 13 residues. This CDR3 is CASSYSVAGELFF. The CDR3 nucleotides read TGTGCCAGCAGTTACTCGGTGGCCGGGGAGCTGTTTTTT.

The chain combines TRBV4-1 with TRBJ2-3, with 7 bases identical to TRBD2. Germline assignment: CDR1 MGHRA and CDR2 YSYEKL. The CDR3 consists of 17 residues. J lost 3 bases, V lost 4 bases, and 13 bases had no gene match. The CDR3 here is CASSLRTRSPPTDTQYF. The CDR3 bases are TGCGCCAGCAGCCTGAGGACTAGATCCCCCCCAACAGATACGCAGTATTTT.

V is TRBV4-1 and J is TRBJ2-6; D not certain. The CDR3 contains 16 residues. Trimming stripped 1 base from V and 2 bases from J, with 9 bases between. CDR1 and CDR2 from the germline V gene are MGHRA and YSYEKL. The CDR3 DNA follows: TGCGCCAGCAGCCAAGGGCCAGCAACTGGGGCCAACGTCCTGACTTTC. Translating gives CASSQGPATGANVLTF.

The chain is built from TRBV29-1 and TRBJ1-1; D gene uncertain. The CDR3 runs 13 residues. CDR1 is SQVTM, CDR2 ANQGSEA, per germline. CDR3 in DNA: TGCAGTTCCCTCATTTCAGGACGATCGCGGGCTTTCTTT. It codes for CSSLISGRSRAFF.

V gene TRBV2 combines with J gene TRBJ2-1; a weak D match, TRBD2 (6 bases). The V end lost 4 bases, the J end lost 9 bases, and 16 bases lay between the germline ends. The CDR3 runs to 14 residues. The germline CDR1 and CDR2 sequences are SNHLY and FYNNEI. The CDR3 DNA sequence: TGTGCCAGCAGTGTTAGACTAGAGCTCAGTGAGCAGTTCTTC. Translation gives CASSVRLELSEQFF. The complete variable domain, with remaining parts taken from reference TRBV2 and TRBJ2-1, reads EPEVTQTPSHQVTQMGQEVILRCVPISNHLYFYWYRQILGQKVEFLVSFYNNEISEKSEIFDDQFSVERPDGSNFTLKIRSTKLEDSAMYFCASSVRLELSEQFFGPGTRLTVL.

Comment on this clone: The germline gene is not matched at one end of the junction; a read error may be the cause. Other DNA sequences in this sample translate to the same CDR3. The chain employs TRBV4-1 and TRBJ1-1, with TRBD1 matching 8 bases. From germline, CDR1 is MGHRA and CDR2 YSYEKL. The CDR3 loop spans 16 amino acids. The DNA for the CDR3 is TGCGCCAGCAGCCCTAGAAGTGGGACAGGTCCAACTGGAGCTTTCTTT. This translates into CASSPRSGTGPTGAFF.

This clone was counted a few times. The V gene is TRBV28, the J gene TRBJ2-1; tentative D call: TRBD2 (6 bases). V dropped 6 bases and J dropped 11 bases, with 11 bases sitting between them. This CDR3 has 11 residues. CDR1 MDHEN and CDR2 SYDVKM come from the germline V gene. Here the CDR3 reads CASRTSHKQFF. The CDR3 DNA sequence: TGTGCCAGCAGAACTAGCCACAAGCAGTTCTTC.

This clone was counted a few times. This sequence joins TRBV2 and TRBJ2-6; a weak D match, TRBD2 (5 bases). Germline V gene data show CDR1 as SNHLY and CDR2 as FYNNEI. The CDR3 has 16 residues. Trimming shortened V by 0 bases and J by 2 bases, and 8 bases separated the two germline ends. The CDR3 nucleotides are TGTGCCAGCAGTGAAGCATCCGGGGCTGGGGCCAACGTCCTGACTTTC. This sequence encodes CASSEASGAGANVLTF.

This clone was seen a handful of times. The genes are TRBV21-1 and TRBJ2-7; the tabulated D call, TRBD2, remains unverified against the DNA. TRBV21-1 represents a pseudogene. The CDR3 extends over 11 amino acids. The CDR3 here is CASSKPGLTHF. CDR3 bases: TGTGCCAGCAGCAAACCGGGACTCACGCACTTC.

A remark on this clone: The DNA is omitted, as the CDR3 cannot be located on it reliably, and the CDR3 follows TCRdb's listing. The genes are TRBV28 and TRBJ1-6; the DNA was not compared with TRBD1, the D call given in the table. The CDR3 comprises 16 residues, both ends counted. Germline V gene lookup returns CDR1 MDHEN and CDR2 SYDVKM. CDR3 residues: CASSILGGQGNSPLHF.

This CDR3 reads CASSVGLRGDEQFF. In nucleotides, the CDR3 is TGCGCCAGCAGCGTCGGACTCCGAGGGGATGAGCAGTTCTTC. This chain connects TRBV5-1 to TRBJ2-1; possibly TRBD1 or TRBD2 for D (5 bases each). Germline V gives CDR1 SGHRS, CDR2 YFSETQ. Trimming cost V 4 bases and J 8 bases, with 16 bases left between them. This CDR3 is 14 amino acids long.

Comments on this clone: Other DNA sequences in the sample encode the same CDR3. The rearrangement uses TRBV5-1 and TRBJ2-5; D may correspond to TRBD1 or TRBD2 (5 bases each). Germline V gene data show CDR1 as SGHRS and CDR2 as YFSETQ. The CDR3 spans 13 residues. The V end was cut by 6 bases, the J end by 1 base, with 10 bases between. The CDR3 region has the DNA TGCGCCAGCAAGGCAGGGAGCCAAGAGACCCAGTACTTC. It codes for CASKAGSQETQYF.

This clone has just one count. Written as DNA, the CDR3 is TGTGCCAGCAGCCCCCACCTAGGCAGCTATGGCTACACCTTC. Its translation is CASSPHLGSYGYTF. The J gene is TRBJ1-2, the V gene TRBV7-2; D unresolved. The CDR3 length is 14 residues. Germline CDR1 SGHTA, CDR2 FQGNSA. With 5 bases removed from V and 4 bases from J, the gap between germline ends came to 14 bases.

This rearrangement joins TRBV23-1 to TRBJ1-1; 7 bases fit TRBD1. TRBV23-1 is an open reading frame, and its role is uncertain. V was clipped by 4 bases and J by 5 bases; unmatched bases: 7. This CDR3 is built from 14 residues. The CDR3 DNA follows: TGCGCCAGCAGTCCGCCAGGGGGAAGTACTGAAGCTTTCTTT. Translated, it gives CASSPPGGSTEAFF.

The gene calls are TRBV28 and TRBJ2-1; D call uncertain. Trimming took off 5 bases at V and 6 bases at J, with 2 bases between the two ends. This CDR3 has 10 amino acids. From germline, CDR1 is MDHEN and CDR2 SYDVKM. CDR3 nucleotide sequence: TGTGCCAGCAGTCGCAATGAGCAGTTCTTC. It translates to CASSRNEQFF.

The V gene is TRBV18, the J gene TRBJ1-5; D is unresolved. CDR1 and CDR2 (germline): KGHSH, LQKENI. The CDR3 covers 14 residues. The ends were cut back, 4 bases at V and 3 bases at J, with 10 bases in the middle. CDR3 DNA sequence: TGTGCCAGCTCACTTAAGACTCTCAATCAGCCCCAGCATTTT. Protein sequence: CASSLKTLNQPQHF.

This clone was observed a handful of times. The V call is TRBV28, the J call TRBJ1-2; D might be TRBD1 (6 bases). Germline V gene data show CDR1 as MDHEN and CDR2 as SYDVKM. The CDR3 covers 14 residues. With 6 bases removed from V and 1 base from J, the gap between germline ends came to 12 bases. The CDR3 DNA is TGTGCCAGCAGACCGGGACATCTTAACTATGGCTACACCTTC. Translation: CASRPGHLNYGYTF.

This chain joins TRBV18 and TRBJ2-7; no definite D call. This CDR3 contains 14 residues. V was clipped by 3 bases and J by 1 base, with 10 bases between them. In germline, CDR1 is KGHSH, CDR2 LQKENI. CDR3 DNA: TGTGCCAGCTCACCTATGACACAGTCCTACGAGCAGTACTTC. As protein: CASSPMTQSYEQYF.

The chain joins TRBV28 to TRBJ1-4, with 7 positions matching TRBD1. V lost 6 bases, J lost 4 bases, and 8 bases stayed unmatched. CDR1 is MDHEN and CDR2 is SYDVKM in the germline V gene. The CDR3 runs 15 residues. CDR3 bases: TGTGCCAGCAGGAGTCCGGGACAGAGTAATGAAAAACTGTTTTTT. Translation gives CASRSPGQSNEKLFF. Full variable domain (outside the CDR3, taken from reference TRBV28 and TRBJ1-4): DVKVTQSSRYLVKRTGEKVFLECVQDMDHENMFWYRQDPGLGLRLIYFSYDVKMKEKGDIPEGYSVSREKKERFSLILESASTNQTSMYLCASRSPGQSNEKLFFGSGTQLSVL.

The chain has TRBV15 and TRBJ2-5, with a tentative D call TRBD2 (5 bases). This CDR3 spans 16 amino acids. V gave up 1 base and J gave up 1 base, with 13 bases separating them. CDR1 and CDR2 from the germline V gene are LNHNV and YYDKDF (reference sequence). In nucleotides, the CDR3 is TGTGCCACCAGCAGAGTAACAAGAGGGCCCCAAGAGACCCAGTACTTC. Translated: CATSRVTRGPQETQYF.

This chain links TRBV30 with TRBJ1-1; D gene unclear. The CDR3 covers 10 residues. V shed 2 bases and J shed 7 bases, with 5 bases lying between them. The V gene's germline CDR1 is GTSNPN and CDR2 SVGIG (reference sequence). The CDR3 sequence is CAWSRYEAFF. The CDR3 DNA follows: TGTGCCTGGAGTCGGTATGAAGCTTTCTTT.